A selection of T cell receptor beta chains follows, all from one sample in a study of T cell responses to AZD1222 COVID-19 vaccine. Data came from immunoSEQ multiplex PCR; TCRdb stores just in-frame clones and leaves some out. The sample consists of more than 75,000 clones, nearly 90% of them appearing once. Source: peripheral blood, taken on day 0 of AZD1222 vaccination. The source is an adult in good health. Both conserved end residues are part of each CDR3. A D gene is named only where the DNA matches it firmly. Clone size is given for some rows only: seen once, a few or many times, or a class if the clone is expanded.

CASSLGTALNQPQHF,TGCGCCAGCAGCCTCGGGACCGCTCTCAATCAGCCCCAGCATTTT,.,15,TRBJ1-5,.,TRBV5-1
CASSAGLIYFQGSYNEQFF,TGTGCCAGCAGCGCAGGACTAATATACTTTCAGGGGTCCTACAATGAGCAGTTCTTC,once,19,TRBJ2-1,.,TRBV5-8
CASSYSGGVTEAFF,TGTGCCAGCAGTTACTCAGGGGGGGTCACTGAAGCTTTCTTT,.,14,TRBJ1-1,.,TRBV6-6
CASSLSRGAYTGELFF,TGTGCCAGCAGCTTATCTCGGGGGGCCTACACCGGGGAGCTGTTTTTT,.,16,TRBJ2-2,.,TRBV7-2
CASSYPASGGAGDTQYF,TGTGCCAGCAGTTACCCGGCTAGCGGGGGGGCCGGAGATACGCAGTATTTT,.,17,TRBJ2-3,TRBD2,TRBV6-2/TRBV6-3
CASSMGTSGGQEQFF,TGTGCCAGCAGCATGGGGACTAGCGGGGGTCAGGAGCAGTTCTTC,.,15,TRBJ2-1,TRBD2,TRBV11-2
CASSYEGSSYEQYF,TGTGCCAGCAGTTACGAGGGGAGCTCCTACGAGCAGTACTTC,.,14,TRBJ2-7,.,TRBV6-5
CASSQEGYERDNYGYTF,TGCGCCAGCAGCCAAGAAGGATACGAACGTGACAACTATGGCTACACCTTC,.,17,TRBJ1-2,.,TRBV4-3
CASSFGGGVSDTQYF,TGTGCCAGCAGCTTTGGTGGGGGGGTTTCAGATACGCAGTATTTT,.,15,TRBJ2-3,TRBD2,TRBV5-6
CATSRALSGNTIYF,TGTGCCACCAGCAGAGCTCTCTCTGGAAACACCATATATTTT,.,14,TRBJ1-3,.,TRBV15
CAWSPRARGNEQFF,TGTGCCTGGAGCCCCCGGGCTAGGGGCAATGAGCAGTTCTTC,.,14,TRBJ2-1,.,TRBV30
CASSRGLKETQYF,TGTGCCAGCAGCCGGGGACTAAAAGAGACCCAGTACTTC,.,13,TRBJ2-5,TRBD2,TRBV3-1/TRBV3-2
CASSLNPPGLGNTEAFF,TGTGCCAGCAGCTTAAATCCCCCGGGTTTGGGGAACACTGAAGCTTTCTTT,.,17,TRBJ1-1,.,TRBV7-3
CASSLQDNYEQYF,TGTGCCAGCAGCCTCCAGGACAACTACGAGCAGTACTTC,.,13,TRBJ2-7,.,TRBV3-1/TRBV3-2
CASSIDPPGQVNSPLHF,TGTGCCAGTAGTATAGATCCCCCGGGACAGGTTAATTCACCCCTCCACTTT,.,17,TRBJ1-6,TRBD1,TRBV19
CAWNRPLRSTEAFF,TGTGCCTGGAATCGTCCCCTACGAAGCACTGAAGCTTTCTTT,.,14,TRBJ1-1,.,TRBV30
CASSLYSNQPQHF,TGTGCCAGCAGTCTCTATAGCAATCAGCCCCAGCATTTT,.,13,TRBJ1-5,.,TRBV2
CASSLPQKRGLPEYSYEQYF,TGTGCCAGCAGTTTACCCCAAAAGCGGGGTCTCCCGGAATACTCCTACGAGCAGTACTTC,.,20,TRBJ2-7,TRBD2,TRBV27
CSGRQGINEQFF,TGCAGCGGACGTCAGGGGATCAATGAGCAGTTCTTC,.,12,TRBJ2-1,.,TRBV29-1
CASSLPQGRSTEAFF,TGTGCCAGCAGCTTACCACAGGGGAGGTCCACTGAAGCTTTCTTT,.,15,TRBJ1-1,TRBD1,TRBV5-6
CASSWASTDTQYF,TGTGCCAGCAGCTGGGCCAGCACAGATACGCAGTATTTT,.,13,TRBJ2-3,.,TRBV28
CASSYGTGLSNTEAFF,TGTGCCAGCAGTTACGGGACAGGCCTCTCTAACACTGAAGCTTTCTTT,.,16,TRBJ1-1,TRBD1,TRBV6-5
CASSEQGGDADTQYF,TGTGCCAGCAGTGAACAAGGGGGCGACGCAGATACGCAGTATTTT,.,15,TRBJ2-3,TRBD1,TRBV6-1
CARGQKWDNEKLFF,TGTGCCAGGGGTCAAAAGTGGGATAATGAAAAACTGTTTTTT,.,14,TRBJ1-4,.,TRBV5-3
CAISAGTPNYGYTF,TGTGCCATCAGCGCCGGGACACCTAACTATGGCTACACCTTC,.,14,TRBJ1-2,.,TRBV10-3
CASSFYTNQPQHF,TGTGCCAGCAGCTTTTACACAAATCAGCCCCAGCATTTT,.,13,TRBJ1-5,.,TRBV7-2
CASSYSRGSWNSPLHF,TGTGCCAGCAGTTACTCCAGGGGGTCGTGGAATTCACCCCTCCACTTT,.,16,TRBJ1-6,TRBD1,TRBV6-7
CASSQDTGYLSQHF,TGCGCCAGCAGCCAAGATACGGGGTACTTGTCCCAGCATTTT,.,14,TRBJ1-5,.,TRBV4-1
CASSLTGGSYEQYF,TGCGCCAGCAGCCTAACAGGGGGGAGCTACGAGCAGTACTTC,.,14,TRBJ2-7,TRBD1,TRBV4-1
CASLGPGSPLHF,TGTGCCAGCCTAGGGCCGGGGTCACCCCTCCACTTT,.,12,TRBJ1-6,.,TRBV7-9
CASTDRRNSPLHF,TGTGCCAGCACCGACCGGAGGAATTCACCCCTCCACTTT,.,13,TRBJ1-6,.,TRBV3-1/TRBV3-2
CSVAGQYYYGYTF,TGCAGCGTGGCCGGACAGTACTACTATGGCTACACCTTC,.,13,TRBJ1-2,.,TRBV29-1
CASRSGTSGGPFNEQFF,TGTGCCAGCAGGTCCGGTACTAGCGGGGGACCCTTCAATGAGCAGTTCTTC,.,17,TRBJ2-1,TRBD2,TRBV28
CAWSRVGNSGNTIYF,TGTGCCTGGAGTAGGGTTGGAAACTCTGGAAACACCATATATTTT,.,15,TRBJ1-3,.,TRBV30
CASSFPHQPQHF,TGTGCCAGCAGTTTCCCACATCAGCCCCAGCATTTT,.,12,TRBJ1-5,.,TRBV12-3/TRBV12-4
CASSLDHYNEQFF,TGTGCCAGCAGCTTGGACCATTACAATGAGCAGTTCTTC,.,13,TRBJ2-1,.,TRBV7-2
CASSPPGSNTIYF,TGTGCCAGCTCACCGCCAGGTTCAAACACCATATATTTT,.,13,TRBJ1-3,.,TRBV18
CASSHSANYGYTF,TGCGCCAGCAGCCACAGTGCTAACTATGGCTACACCTTC,.,13,TRBJ1-2,.,TRBV5-1
CASSIGQSSYNEQFF,TGTGCCAGTAGTATAGGGCAGAGCTCCTACAATGAGCAGTTCTTC,few,15,TRBJ2-1,.,TRBV19
CASSLAGLAGSTDTQYF,TGTGCCAGCAGCTTAGCGGGACTAGCGGGGAGCACAGATACGCAGTATTTT,.,17,TRBJ2-3,TRBD2,TRBV11-2
CASSRDSWGNTIYF,TGTGCCAGCAGCAGAGACAGTTGGGGAAACACCATATATTTT,few,14,TRBJ1-3,.,TRBV7-2
CASSLTGETQYF,TGCGCCAGCAGCTTGACCGGAGAGACCCAGTACTTC,few,12,TRBJ2-5,.,TRBV5-1
CASRERGGTGELFF,TGTGCCAGCAGGGAGCGGGGAGGGACCGGGGAGCTGTTTTTT,few,14,TRBJ2-2,TRBD2,TRBV7-3
CASSIGAGAAYNEQFF,TGTGCCAGTAGTATAGGGGCAGGGGCGGCCTACAATGAGCAGTTCTTC,.,16,TRBJ2-1,.,TRBV19